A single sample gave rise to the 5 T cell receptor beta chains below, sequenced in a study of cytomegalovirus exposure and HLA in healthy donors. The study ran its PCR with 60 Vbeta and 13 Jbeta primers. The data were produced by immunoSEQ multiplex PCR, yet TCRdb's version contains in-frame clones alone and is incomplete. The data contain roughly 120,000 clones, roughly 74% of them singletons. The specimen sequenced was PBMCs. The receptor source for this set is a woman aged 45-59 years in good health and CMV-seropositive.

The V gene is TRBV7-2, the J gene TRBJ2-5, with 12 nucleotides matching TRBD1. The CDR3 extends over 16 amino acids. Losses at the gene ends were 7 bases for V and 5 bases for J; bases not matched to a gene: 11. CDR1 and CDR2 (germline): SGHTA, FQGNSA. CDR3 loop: CASTPFRDRGPETQYF. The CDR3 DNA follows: TGTGCCAGCACCCCCTTTCGGGACAGGGGGCCGGAGACCCAGTACTTC. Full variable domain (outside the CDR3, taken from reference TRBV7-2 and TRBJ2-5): GAGVSQSPSNKVTEKGKDVELRCDPISGHTALYWYRQSLGQGLEFLIYFQGNSAPDKSGLPSDRFSAERTGGSVSTLTIQRTQQEDSAVYLCASTPFRDRGPETQYFGPGTRLLVL.

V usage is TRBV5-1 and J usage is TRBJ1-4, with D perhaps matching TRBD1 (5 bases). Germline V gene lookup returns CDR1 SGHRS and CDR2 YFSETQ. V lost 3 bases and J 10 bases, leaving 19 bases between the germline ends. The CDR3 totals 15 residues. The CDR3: CASSSTRDFGGKLFF. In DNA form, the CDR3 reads TGCGCCAGCAGCTCGACTCGGGACTTTGGGGGAAAACTGTTTTTT.

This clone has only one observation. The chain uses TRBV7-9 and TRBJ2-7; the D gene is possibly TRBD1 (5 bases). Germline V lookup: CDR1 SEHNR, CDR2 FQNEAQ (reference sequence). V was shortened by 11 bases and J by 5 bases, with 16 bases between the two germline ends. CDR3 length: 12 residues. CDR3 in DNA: TGTGCCTCCCAGGGAAGAATCGACGAGCAGTACTTC. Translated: CASQGRIDEQYF.

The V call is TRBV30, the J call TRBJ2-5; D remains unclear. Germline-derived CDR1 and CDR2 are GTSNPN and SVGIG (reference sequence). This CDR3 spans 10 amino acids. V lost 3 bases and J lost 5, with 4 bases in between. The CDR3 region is CAWSGETQYF. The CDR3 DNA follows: TGTGCCTGGAGCGGGGAGACCCAGTACTTC.

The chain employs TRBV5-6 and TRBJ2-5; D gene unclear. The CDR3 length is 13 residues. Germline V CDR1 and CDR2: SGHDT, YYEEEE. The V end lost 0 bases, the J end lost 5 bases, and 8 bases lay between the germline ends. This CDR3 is CASSLVSLETQYF. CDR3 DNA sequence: TGTGCCAGCAGCTTGGTTAGCCTGGAGACCCAGTACTTC.